A selection of T cell receptor beta chains follows, all from one sample in a study of blood T cell repertoires in COVID-19. The data were produced by immunoSEQ multiplex PCR, yet TCRdb's version contains in-frame clones alone and is incomplete. The sample holds about 74,000 clones; 87% are singletons and the top ten take approximately 28%. The material sequenced was peripheral blood. These TCRs come from a woman older than 75 with active or convalescent COVID-19. Both conserved end residues are part of each CDR3. D genes are given only for firm matches. Expanded clones are given a class, and other clones once, few, many or no size at all.

J gene	D gene	clone size	V gene	CDR3 DNA	CDR3 protein
TRBJ1-2	-	-	TRBV10-3	TGTGCCATCAGAGCGGGGTTGGCCTATGGCTACACCTTC	CAIRAGLAYGYTF
TRBJ2-3	-	-	TRBV2	TGTGCCAGCAGTGAACTAGTCAATACGCAGTATTTT	CASSELVNTQYF
TRBJ1-5	-	-	TRBV3-1/TRBV3-2	TGTGCCAGCAGCCAAACCCCTATTCAGCCCCAGCATTTT	CASSQTPIQPQHF
TRBJ1-6	TRBD1	once	TRBV5-1	TGCGCCAGCAGCTTTAGTACCGGGACAGGGAGTTCACCCCTCCACTTT	CASSFSTGTGSSPLHF
TRBJ1-6	TRBD1	-	TRBV6-5	TGTGCCGGACTAAGGGACAGGGGTTCACCCCTCCACTTT	CAGLRDRGSPLHF
TRBJ1-1	-	-	TRBV16	TGTGCCAGCAGCCATAACCTCAGGGCAGAACACGACGCTTTCTTT	CASSHNLRAEHDAFF
TRBJ1-2	TRBD1	-	TRBV27	TGTGCCAGCAGTTCCCCCACGGGACAGGGCCATGGCTACACCTTC	CASSSPTGQGHGYTF
TRBJ1-4	TRBD1	few	TRBV6-6	TGTGCCAGCAGGATACAGGGGCGTGAAAAACTGTTTTTT	CASRIQGREKLFF
TRBJ2-7	TRBD1	-	TRBV5-6	TGTGCCAGCAGCTATGGACAGGGGGCAGGGGAGCAGTACTTC	CASSYGQGAGEQYF
TRBJ2-7	-	-	TRBV9	TGTGCCAGCAGCGTAGGGGGGGAAGTAGAGCAGTACTTC	CASSVGGEVEQYF
TRBJ2-7	-	-	TRBV11-2	TGTGCCAGCAGCTTCACAGGGTCGGGGCAGTACTTC	CASSFTGSGQYF
TRBJ1-1	-	-	TRBV7-6	TGTGCCAGCAGCTTGAGCGTGGGAGTCCGCCGGAACACTGAAGCTTTCTTT	CASSLSVGVRRNTEAFF
TRBJ1-3	TRBD1	once	TRBV11-2	TGTGCCAGCAGCGCGACCCGGGACAGACCCCGAGGAAACACCATATATTTT	CASSATRDRPRGNTIYF
TRBJ2-1	TRBD2	-	TRBV2	TGTGCCAGCATGACCTCGAGAGATACCGGGACTAGCGGGGGCCAAAGCTCCTACAATGAGCAGTTCTTC	CASMTSRDTGTSGGQSSYNEQFF
TRBJ1-5	-	once	TRBV5-6	TGTGCCAGCAGCTTGGGGTCAGGAAACTATCAGCCCCAGCATTTT	CASSLGSGNYQPQHF
TRBJ2-1	TRBD2	-	TRBV3-1/TRBV3-2	TGTGCCAGCAGCTCCGGGACTAGCGGGGGGATGTTGGAGTTCTTC	CASSSGTSGGMLEFF
TRBJ2-3	-	-	TRBV7-9	TGTGCCAGCAGCCCGGCTCCCGCGGGGGCCGAAAGAGATACGCAGTATTTT	CASSPAPAGAERDTQYF
TRBJ1-4	-	-	TRBV3-1/TRBV3-2	TGTGCCAGCAGCCAAAGTGACAGGAGCAATGAAAAACTGTTTTTT	CASSQSDRSNEKLFF
TRBJ1-1	-	-	TRBV6-5	TGTGCCAGCAGTTACGCGGGGACTGAAGCTTTCTTT	CASSYAGTEAFF
TRBJ1-2	TRBD1	-	TRBV19	TGTGCCAGTAGTTCCGGACAGGGGGCTGACTATGGCTACACCTTC	CASSSGQGADYGYTF
TRBJ2-3	TRBD1	-	TRBV4-1	TGCGCCAGCAGCCAAGATGCCGGGACAGGGGAAACAGATACGCAGTATTTT	CASSQDAGTGETDTQYF
TRBJ1-1	-	-	TRBV7-9	TGTGCCAGCAGCCAAACAGGGATGAACACTGAAGCTTTCTTT	CASSQTGMNTEAFF
TRBJ2-5	-	-	TRBV10-2	TGCGCCAGCACGACGGCGGGGGCCGGGGGGACCCAGTACTTC	CASTTAGAGGTQYF
TRBJ1-2	-	-	TRBV19	TGTGCCAGTAGTATAAAGCTGGGCACCTCAAACTATGGCTACACCTTC	CASSIKLGTSNYGYTF
TRBJ2-2	-	-	TRBV7-8	TGTGCCAGCAGCTTAGCATCTTTCCGCGGGGAGCTGTTTTTT	CASSLASFRGELFF
TRBJ1-2	TRBD1	-	TRBV4-3	TGCGCCAGCAGCCCGAGACAGGGATCTTCCTATGGCTACACCTTC	CASSPRQGSSYGYTF
TRBJ1-6	-	-	TRBV7-9	TGTGCCAGCAGCTTAGCAAGGGGGGGCGCAGGTTTGGATTCACCCCTCCACTTT	CASSLARGGAGLDSPLHF
TRBJ1-6	-	-	TRBV3-1/TRBV3-2	TGTGCCAGCAGCCAAAAAAGGGGGTCACCCCTCCACTTT	CASSQKRGSPLHF
TRBJ1-6	-	-	TRBV20-1	TGCAGTGCTAGTACCGGGGGGCGGGATTCACCCCTCCACTTT	CSASTGGRDSPLHF
TRBJ2-3	-	-	TRBV18	TGTGCCAGCTCACCACCGCTAGCAGGGGCGCTGGGTACAGATACGCAGTATTTT	CASSPPLAGALGTDTQYF
TRBJ2-7	TRBD1	-	TRBV11-2	TGTGCCAGCAGCTTAGTTCCGGACAGGGTTCAGGAGCAGTACTTC	CASSLVPDRVQEQYF
TRBJ2-7	-	-	TRBV6-5	TGTGCCAGCAGTTACGGTTCGCGGAGCTCCTACGAGCAGTACTTC	CASSYGSRSSYEQYF
TRBJ1-1	-	-	TRBV28	TGTGCCAGCGGGCAGCCGGGACAAGTGAACACTGAAGCTTTCTTT	CASGQPGQVNTEAFF
TRBJ2-6	-	once	TRBV6-5	TGTGCCAGGCCTAATAACAACGTCCTGACTTTC	CARPNNNVLTF
TRBJ2-1	-	-	TRBV7-2	TGTGCCAGCAGCGTGAAAGGGGAAGTTCTGGTTGAGCAGTTCTTC	CASSVKGEVLVEQFF
TRBJ1-3	TRBD1	-	TRBV4-1	TGCGCCAGCAGCCGGGGACAGGGGGATCGAAACACCATATATTTT	CASSRGQGDRNTIYF
TRBJ1-2	-	-	TRBV9	TGTGCCAGCAGCGTTGACAGAAGGGTTGGCTACACCTTC	CASSVDRRVGYTF
TRBJ1-1	-	-	TRBV5-1	TGCGCCAGCAGCCTTCTCCGACAGAACACTGAAGCTTTCTTT	CASSLLRQNTEAFF
TRBJ2-1	-	-	TRBV6-6	TGTGCCAGCACCCAGTGGGGGGTATCTGATGAGCAGTTCTTC	CASTQWGVSDEQFF
TRBJ1-3	-	-	TRBV6-2/TRBV6-3	TGTGCCAGCAGTTACACGGGGGAAGGAAACACCATATATTTT	CASSYTGEGNTIYF
TRBJ1-3	-	-	TRBV11-2	TGTGCCAGCAGCGAAACGGGAAGCTCTGGAAACACCATATATTTT	CASSETGSSGNTIYF
TRBJ1-1	-	-	TRBV7-9	TGTGCCAGCAGCGGGAGGGAAACTGAAGCTTTCTTT	CASSGRETEAFF
TRBJ2-1	TRBD2	-	TRBV3-1/TRBV3-2	TGTGCCAGCAGCCAAGATCCGGGGGGGCCGCGGAATGAGCAGTTCTTC	CASSQDPGGPRNEQFF
TRBJ2-1	TRBD1	-	TRBV7-3	TGTGCCAGCAGTCGCTGGGACAGGGGGTTAATGAATGAGCAGTTCTTC	CASSRWDRGLMNEQFF
TRBJ2-2	-	-	TRBV18	TGTGCCAGCTCGATCGACAGACCCACCGGGGAGCTGTTTTTT	CASSIDRPTGELFF
TRBJ1-2	-	-	TRBV30	TGTGCCTGGAGTGGGCAAAGAGGGGGGGATGGCTACACCTTC	CAWSGQRGGDGYTF
TRBJ2-7	-	once	TRBV27	TGTGCCAGCACCCAGACAGGTTCGGGGGAGCAGTACTTC	CASTQTGSGEQYF
TRBJ1-6	-	-	TRBV27	TGTGCCAGCCGTAGACAGGACTATTCACCCCTCCACTTT	CASRRQDYSPLHF
TRBJ1-1	TRBD1	-	TRBV6-2/TRBV6-3	TGTGCCAGCAGTCGACAGGGGAGGAGCACTGAAGCTTTCTTT	CASSRQGRSTEAFF
TRBJ1-2	TRBD1	once	TRBV3-1/TRBV3-2	TGTGCCAGCAGCCAAGCGCCTGGACAGGGCTATGGCTACACCTTC	CASSQAPGQGYGYTF
TRBJ1-5	TRBD1	-	TRBV7-2	TGTGCCAGCAGCTTAGCCCGACAGGGGAGTCAGCCCCAGCATTTT	CASSLARQGSQPQHF
TRBJ1-1	TRBD1	-	TRBV11-2	TGTGCCAGCAGCGGACGAAACACGGGACAGGCCAACGAAGCTTTCTTT	CASSGRNTGQANEAFF
TRBJ1-1	-	-	TRBV6-2/TRBV6-3	TGTGCCAGCAGTCCAGGGTTGGAGAACACTGAAGCTTTCTTT	CASSPGLENTEAFF